Below are 22 T cell receptor beta chains sequenced from a single sample in a study of shared clonotypes between healthy human individuals. Using immunoSEQ multiplex PCR, the repertoire was profiled, and TCRdb retains in-frame clones only, with some absent. The top ten hold about 12% of the sample, which has some 500,000 clones, around 79% seen once. The material sequenced was PBMCs. The receptors come from a woman aged 40-49 years in good health. Some clones in this sample may be carry-over from other donors' samples.

J is TRBJ2-3 and V is TRBV5-1, with D perhaps being TRBD1 or TRBD2 (5 bases each). The CDR3 runs 15 residues. The germline CDR1 and CDR2 sequences are SGHRS and YFSETQ. Trimming stripped 4 bases from V and 4 bases from J, with 16 bases between. The CDR3 protein is CASSTDLRGPDTQYF. The CDR3 DNA reads TGCGCCAGCAGCACGGACCTCCGGGGCCCAGATACGCAGTATTTT.

The V call is TRBV2, the J call TRBJ2-2; D gene unclear. CDR1 and CDR2 (germline): SNHLY, FYNNEI. The CDR3 loop spans 11 amino acids. V dropped 6 bases and J dropped 6 bases, with 5 bases sitting between them. CDR3 in DNA: TGTGCCAGCAGGTGGCCCGGGGAGCTGTTTTTT. Translation: CASRWPGELFF.

The chain links TRBV11-2 to TRBJ1-2, with D perhaps TRBD1 (6 bases). Trimming shortened V by 4 bases and J by 4 bases, and 10 bases separated the two germline ends. The CDR3 spans 13 residues. Germline lookup yields CDR1 SGHAT and CDR2 FQNNGV. CDR3 in DNA: TGTGCCAGCAGCTCCCAGGGGACCTATGGCTACACCTTC. Translated: CASSSQGTYGYTF.

The chain uses TRBV10-2 and TRBJ2-7; the match to TRBD2 covers 9 bases. The ends lost 0 bases at V and 2 bases at J; junction bases unmatched: 2. CDR3 length: 15 amino acids. Germline loops: CDR1 WSHSY, CDR2 SAAADI. The CDR3 DNA is TGCGCCAGCAGTGAGTCGGCGGGAGGGCCCTACGAGCAGTACTTC. It codes for CASSESAGGPYEQYF.

V and J are TRBV9 and TRBJ1-1; 7 bases match TRBD1. Germline V lookup: CDR1 SGDLS, CDR2 YYNGEE. The CDR3 contains 14 residues. The ends lost 4 bases at V and 6 bases at J; junction bases unmatched: 9. In DNA, the CDR3 is TGTGCCAGCAGCTTAAGACAGGGAGGGCCTGAAGCTTTCTTT. Its protein product is CASSLRQGGPEAFF.

A single count supports this clone. The CDR3 bases are TGTGCCAGCAAACGCGGATCGGAGGAGACCCAGTACTTC. Amino acids: CASKRGSEETQYF. The chain links TRBV5-5 to TRBJ2-5; no definite D call. The CDR3 is 13 amino acids. Germline CDR1 reads SGHKS; CDR2 reads YYEKEE (reference sequence). V lost 6 bases and J 5 bases, leaving 14 bases between the germline ends.

The chain uses TRBV5-1 and TRBJ2-7; 8 nucleotides line up with TRBD1. This CDR3 has 14 amino acids. Per the germline V gene, CDR1 is SGHRS and CDR2 is YFSETQ. The trim removed 4 bases at V and 6 bases at J, leaving 9 bases unmatched. As DNA, the CDR3 is TGCGCCAGCAGCCCCTTTGCTACAGGGGGCGAGCAGTACTTC. It is translated as CASSPFATGGEQYF.

Remarks on this clone: Other DNA sequences in the same sample also yield this CDR3. The rearrangement links TRBV9 to TRBJ1-1; no firm D call. Trimming took off 0 bases at V and 0 bases at J, with 3 bases between the two ends. The length of the CDR3 is 13 residues. Germline V gene lookup returns CDR1 SGDLS and CDR2 YYNGEE. CDR3 DNA sequence: TGTGCCAGCAGCGTAGAATTGAACACTGAAGCTTTCTTT. Translating it yields CASSVELNTEAFF.

Details on this clone: This may arise from a read error, as a much more abundant clone is one base away. This chain links TRBV6-4 with TRBJ2-1; the match to TRBD2 covers 9 bases. Germline V gene lookup returns CDR1 MRHNA and CDR2 SNTAGT. CDR3 size: 14 residues. CDR3 in amino acids: CAGSEGREGNEQFF. The CDR3 DNA reads as TGTGCCGGCAGTGAGGGGCGGGAGGGCAATGAGCAGTTCTTC.

This clone came up many times. The chain uses TRBV27 and TRBJ2-5; D remains ambiguous. CDR3 length: 11 amino acids. V shed 4 bases and J shed 5 bases, with 5 bases lying between them. The germline CDR1 and CDR2 sequences are MNHEY and SMNVEV (reference sequence). The CDR3 DNA sequence: TGTGCCAGCAGTTCCTACGAGACCCAGTACTTC. Protein sequence: CASSSYETQYF.

This clone was seen once. The chain employs TRBV29-1 and TRBJ2-5, with D hard to call. The CDR3 loop spans 14 amino acids. Germline V gene lookup returns CDR1 SQVTM and CDR2 ANQGSEA. The V and J ends lost 6 bases and 1 base respectively, with 15 bases between them. CDR3 in amino acids: CSVLFSGSQETQYF. CDR3 DNA sequence: TGCAGCGTCCTTTTTTCTGGTTCCCAAGAGACCCAGTACTTC.

This clone was found once. The CDR3 coding sequence is TGTGCCAGCAGCCCCCCCCTAGCGGGAGGGTTAGAGGGGCAGTACTTC. Residues: CASSPPLAGGLEGQYF. The chain carries TRBV7-9 and TRBJ2-7; 12 bases match TRBD2. This CDR3 has 16 residues. Germline CDR1 reads SEHNR; CDR2 reads FQNEAQ (reference sequence). J gave up 9 bases and V 5 bases, and 14 bases lay outside the gene matches.

Comment on this clone: An end of the junction does not agree with germline; a read error may underlie this. The V call is TRBV7-7, the J call TRBJ2-2; D is unclear. Germline CDR1 reads SSHAT; CDR2 reads FNYEAQ (reference sequence). The CDR3 sequence is 16 residues long. The CDR3 nucleotides read TGTGCTAGCAGCTTAGTAGCAGGACCGGACACCGGGGAGCTGTTTTTT. Translation gives CASSLVAGPDTGELFF.

The rearrangement joins TRBV7-2 to TRBJ1-1, with D possibly TRBD1 on 6 matching bases. The V end lost 4 bases, the J end lost 1 base, and 10 bases lay between the germline ends. Germline CDR1 and CDR2: SGHTA and FQGNSA. The CDR3 extends over 14 amino acids. As DNA, the CDR3 is TGTGCCAGCAGCTCAACAGGGTGGAACACTGAAGCTTTCTTT. Protein product: CASSSTGWNTEAFF.

The chain links TRBV5-5 to TRBJ2-2; D is perhaps TRBD2 (5 bases). This CDR3 is built from 15 residues. Looked up from germline, CDR1 is SGHKS and CDR2 is YYEKEE (reference sequence). The ends were cut back, 3 bases at V and 4 bases at J, with 13 bases in the middle. The CDR3 loop is CASSSGNERTGELFF. The CDR3 nucleotides read TGTGCCAGCAGCTCGGGGAACGAACGCACCGGGGAGCTGTTTTTT.

V usage is TRBV7-9 and J usage is TRBJ2-7; 9 bases map to TRBD1. CDR1 is SEHNR, CDR2 FQNEAQ, per germline (reference sequence). Germline trimming cut 5 bases from V and 6 bases from J; bases unmatched to any gene: 11. CDR3 length equals 15 residues. CDR3 DNA: TGTGCCAGCAGCCCACGGAGGACAGGGGACGGCGAGCAGTACTTC. Protein: CASSPRRTGDGEQYF. Based on the CDR3 plus reference TRBV7-9 and TRBJ2-7, the full variable domain is DTGVSQNPRHKITKRGQNVTFRCDPISEHNRLYWYRQTLGQGPEFLTYFQNEAQLEKSRLLSDRFSAERPKGSFSTLEIQRTEQGDSAMYLCASSPRRTGDGEQYFGPGTRLTVT.

The genes are TRBV19 and TRBJ2-5; tentatively, D is TRBD2 (5 bases). CDR3 length: 12 residues. Germline V gene data show CDR1 as LNHDA and CDR2 as SQIVND (reference sequence). Between the trimmed V and J ends, which lost 11 bases and 4 bases, there was a span of 14 bases. CDR3 nucleotides: TGTGCCGTGGGAGAGTTCCGAGAGACCCAGTACTTC. Protein: CAVGEFRETQYF.

J is TRBJ2-7 and V is TRBV12-2. TRBV12-2 counts as a pseudogene. This CDR3 contains 15 residues. This CDR3 is CASSFLRYSPYEQYF. The CDR3 bases are TGTGCCAGCAGTTTCCTCCGCTACTCACCCTACGAGCAGTACTTC.

As concerns this clone: Other DNA sequences from this sample encode an identical CDR3 as well. The chain is built from TRBV18 and TRBJ2-5; tentatively, D is TRBD2 (6 bases). CDR3 length: 15 amino acids. V was pared by 2 bases and J by 3 bases, with 13 bases between. Germline CDR1 KGHSH, CDR2 LQKENI. CDR3 sequence: CASSPIVGGEETQYF. The CDR3 DNA is TGTGCCAGCTCACCAATCGTAGGAGGGGAAGAGACCCAGTACTTC.

As to this clone: The junction differs from germline at one of its ends, possibly a read error. The sample contains more than one DNA sequence encoding this CDR3. The chain has TRBV7-9 and TRBJ1-5, with D unclear. The CDR3 sequence is 13 residues long. Germline assignment: CDR1 SEHNR and CDR2 FQNEAQ (reference sequence). The CDR3 region is CASSLAGSQPQHF. CDR3 DNA: TGTGCCAGCAGCCTAGCGGGAAGTCAGCCCCAGCATTTT.

The gene calls are TRBV5-1 and TRBJ2-7; 7 bases fit TRBD1. Germline loops: CDR1 SGHRS, CDR2 YFSETQ. The CDR3 sequence is 14 residues long. The V segment lost 0 bases and the J segment 4 bases; nucleotides outside the gene matches: 4. CDR3 nucleotide sequence: TGCGCCAGCAGCTTGGAGATACAGGGGTACGAGCAGTACTTC. Protein product: CASSLEIQGYEQYF.

Comments on this clone: Distinct nucleotide sequences in the sample also encode this CDR3. V gene TRBV5-1 combines with J gene TRBJ2-7; D is uncertain. Germline CDR1 SGHRS, CDR2 YFSETQ. V lost 1 base and J 0 bases, leaving 5 bases between the germline ends. The CDR3 has 13 amino acids. The CDR3, as DNA: TGCGCCAGCAGCTTGCCAAGCTCCTACGAGCAGTACTTC. Its translation is CASSLPSSYEQYF.